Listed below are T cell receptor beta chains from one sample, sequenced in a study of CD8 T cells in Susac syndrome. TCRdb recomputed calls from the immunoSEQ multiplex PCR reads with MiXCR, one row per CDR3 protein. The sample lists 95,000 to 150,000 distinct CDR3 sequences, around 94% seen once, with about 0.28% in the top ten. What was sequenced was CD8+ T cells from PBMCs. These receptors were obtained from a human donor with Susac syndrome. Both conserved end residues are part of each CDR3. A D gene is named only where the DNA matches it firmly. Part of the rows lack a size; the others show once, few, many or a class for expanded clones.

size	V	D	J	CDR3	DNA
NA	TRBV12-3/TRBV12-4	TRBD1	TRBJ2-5	CASTGGRGRETQYF	TGTGCCAGCACAGGGGGCAGGGGCCGAGAGACCCAGTACTTC
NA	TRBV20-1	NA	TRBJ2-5	CSASEWEPGETQYF	TGCAGTGCTAGCGAATGGGAGCCAGGGGAGACCCAGTACTTC
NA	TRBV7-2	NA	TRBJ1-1	CASSLAAVNTEAFF	TGTGCCAGCAGCTTAGCGGCAGTGAACACTGAAGCTTTCTTT
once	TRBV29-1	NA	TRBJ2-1	CSAEPGTGYNEQFF	TGCAGCGCCGAACCCGGGACGGGGTACAATGAGCAGTTCTTC
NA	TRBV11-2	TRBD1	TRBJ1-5	CASRGDSSNQPQHF	TGTGCCAGCAGAGGGGACAGTAGCAATCAGCCCCAGCATTTT
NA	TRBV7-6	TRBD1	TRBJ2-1	CASSRRSGTGDNEQFF	TGTGCCAGCAGCCGACGCTCCGGGACAGGGGACAATGAGCAGTTCTTC
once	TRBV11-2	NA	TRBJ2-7	CASSQGIGQSYEQYF	TGTGCCAGCAGCCAGGGGATCGGTCAGTCCTACGAGCAGTACTTC
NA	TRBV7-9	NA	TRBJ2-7	CASSLGRETYEQYF	TGTGCCAGCAGCTTAGGACGGGAAACCTACGAGCAGTACTTC
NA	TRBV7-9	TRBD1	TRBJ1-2	CASSLDGQGSSGYTF	TGTGCCAGCAGCTTAGACGGACAGGGGTCCTCTGGCTACACCTTC
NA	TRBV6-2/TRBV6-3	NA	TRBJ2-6	CATRIEGGRANVLTF	TGTGCCACACGAATCGAAGGGGGTAGGGCCAACGTCCTGACTTTC
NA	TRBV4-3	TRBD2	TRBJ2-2	CASSRLTGGADLAGELFF	TGCGCCAGCAGCCGTTTGACGGGGGGGGCCGATCTAGCCGGGGAGCTGTTTTTT
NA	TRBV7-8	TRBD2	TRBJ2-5	CASSLRRGEETQYF	TGTGCCAGCAGCTTACGGCGGGGGGAAGAGACCCAGTACTTC
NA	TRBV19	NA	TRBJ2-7	CASSPGLGYEQYF	TGTGCCAGTAGTCCAGGGCTGGGCTACGAGCAGTACTTC
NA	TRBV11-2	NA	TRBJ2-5	CASSLVGEQETQYF	TGTGCCAGCAGCTTAGTGGGGGAGCAAGAGACCCAGTACTTC
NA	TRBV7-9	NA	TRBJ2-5	CASSPLVETQYF	TGTGCCAGCAGCCCCCTCGTGGAGACCCAGTACTTC
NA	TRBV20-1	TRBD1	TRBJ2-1	CSAESGTEYNEQFF	TGCAGTGCCGAGTCGGGGACAGAGTACAATGAGCAGTTCTTC
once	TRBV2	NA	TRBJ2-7	CASDSSYEQYF	TGTGCCAGCGATTCGTCCTACGAGCAGTACTTC
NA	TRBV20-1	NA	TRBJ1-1	CSARKRGRTEAFF	TGCAGTGCTAGAAAGAGGGGCAGGACTGAAGCTTTCTTT
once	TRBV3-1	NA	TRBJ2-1	CASSSLGSSYNEQFF	TGTGCCAGCAGCTCATTGGGGAGTTCCTACAATGAGCAGTTCTTC
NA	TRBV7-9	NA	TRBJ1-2	CALENLNYGYTF	TGTGCATTAGAGAACCTTAACTATGGCTACACCTTC
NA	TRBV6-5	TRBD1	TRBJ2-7	CASSLRQGSYEQYF	TGTGCCAGCAGTCTCCGACAGGGTTCCTACGAGCAGTACTTC
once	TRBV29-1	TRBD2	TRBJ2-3	CSVEVLAGATDTQYF	TGCAGCGTTGAAGTTCTAGCGGGGGCCACAGATACGCAGTATTTT
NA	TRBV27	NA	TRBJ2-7	CASSPTGEGSFYEQYF	TGTGCCAGCAGTCCTACAGGGGAGGGTTCCTTCTACGAGCAGTACTTC
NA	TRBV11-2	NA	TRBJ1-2	CASSSNRAHTPYYGYTF	TGTGCCAGCAGCTCCAACAGGGCCCACACACCCTACTATGGCTACACCTTC
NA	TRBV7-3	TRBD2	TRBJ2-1	CASSQAGSSYNEQFF	TGTGCCAGCAGCCAAGCGGGGAGCTCCTACAATGAGCAGTTCTTC
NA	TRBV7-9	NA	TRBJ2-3	CASSSPGVAQYF	TGTGCCAGCAGCTCACCTGGGGTTGCGCAGTATTTT
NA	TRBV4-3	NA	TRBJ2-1	CASSQDFATSSYNEQFF	TGCGCCAGCAGCCAAGATTTTGCGACCTCCTCCTACAATGAGCAGTTCTTC
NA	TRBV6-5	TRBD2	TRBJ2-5	CASSMRGGRETQYF	TGTGCCAGCAGTATGCGGGGGGGCCGAGAGACCCAGTACTTC
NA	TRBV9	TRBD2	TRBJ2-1	CASSVELAGAYNEQFF	TGTGCCAGCAGCGTAGAGTTGGCGGGGGCCTACAATGAGCAGTTCTTC
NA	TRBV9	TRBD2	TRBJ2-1	CASSTPRGGVSYNEQFF	TGTGCCAGCAGCACCCCTCGCGGGGGGGTCTCCTACAATGAGCAGTTCTTC
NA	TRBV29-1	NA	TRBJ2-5	CSVEGGTRETQYF	TGCAGCGTTGAAGGGGGGACGAGGGAGACCCAGTACTTC
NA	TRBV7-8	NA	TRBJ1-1	CASSLVVSMADTEAFF	TGTGCCAGCAGCTTAGTGGTCTCTATGGCGGACACTGAAGCTTTCTTT
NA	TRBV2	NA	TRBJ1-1	CASSPTPPGWTEAFF	TGTGCCAGCAGTCCCACCCCCCCGGGGTGGACTGAAGCTTTCTTT
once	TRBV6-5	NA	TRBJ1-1	CASSTGSSAEAFF	TGTGCCAGCAGCACCGGGAGTTCCGCTGAAGCTTTCTTT
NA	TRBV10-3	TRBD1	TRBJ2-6	CAISESAGGDSGANVLTF	TGTGCCATCAGTGAGTCCGCAGGGGGCGACTCTGGGGCCAACGTCCTGACTTTC
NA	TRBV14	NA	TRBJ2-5	CASSQDLGSAETQYF	TGTGCCAGCAGCCAAGACCTCGGATCGGCGGAGACCCAGTACTTC
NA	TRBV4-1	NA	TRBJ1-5	CASSQDRRADQPQHF	TGCGCCAGCAGCCAAGATAGGCGGGCAGATCAGCCCCAGCATTTT
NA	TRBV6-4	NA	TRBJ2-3	CASSDSKGADTQYF	TGTGCCAGCAGTGACTCGAAAGGTGCAGATACGCAGTATTTT
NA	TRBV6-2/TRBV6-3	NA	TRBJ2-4	CASSPSDLAKNIQYF	TGTGCCAGCAGTCCCTCGGATCTAGCCAAAAACATTCAGTACTTC
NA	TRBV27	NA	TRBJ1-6	CASSWGGDNSPLHF	TGTGCCAGCAGTTGGGGGGGGGATAATTCACCCCTCCACTTT
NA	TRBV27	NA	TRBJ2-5	CASSFLGEETQYF	TGTGCCAGCAGTTTTCTGGGGGAAGAGACCCAGTACTTC
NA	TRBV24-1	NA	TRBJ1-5	CATSDPDRSNQPQHF	TGTGCCACCAGTGATCCCGACCGATCCAATCAGCCCCAGCATTTT
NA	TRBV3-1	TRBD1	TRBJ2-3	CASSSDRGTDTQYF	TGTGCCAGCAGCTCGGACAGGGGGACAGATACGCAGTATTTT
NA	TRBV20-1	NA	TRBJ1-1	CSAGTTEDTEAFF	TGCAGTGCTGGAACGACAGAAGACACTGAAGCTTTCTTT
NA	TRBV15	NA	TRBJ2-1	CATSPRGGAHNEQFF	TGTGCCACCAGCCCCCGAGGGGGGGCTCACAATGAGCAGTTCTTC
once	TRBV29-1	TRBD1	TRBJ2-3	CSVAGTGHTSTDTQYF	TGCAGCGTTGCCGGGACAGGTCATACTAGCACAGATACGCAGTATTTT
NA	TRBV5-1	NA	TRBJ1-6	CASSSTGGSPLHF	TGCGCCAGCAGCTCGACAGGAGGCTCACCCCTCCACTTT
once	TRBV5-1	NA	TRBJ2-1	CASSLTGPHYNEQFF	TGCGCCAGCAGCTTGACGGGGCCCCACTACAATGAGCAGTTCTTC
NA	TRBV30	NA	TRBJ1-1	CAWILDGMNTEAFF	TGTGCCTGGATTCTCGACGGAATGAACACTGAAGCTTTCTTT
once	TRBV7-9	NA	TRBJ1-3	CASSVQPSSGNTIYF	TGTGCCAGCAGCGTACAGCCTAGCTCTGGAAACACCATATATTTT
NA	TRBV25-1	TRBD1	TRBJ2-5	CASSGGQQETQYF	TGTGCCAGCAGTGGGGGACAGCAAGAGACCCAGTACTTC
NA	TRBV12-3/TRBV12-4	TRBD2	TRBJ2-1	CASSLTAGGGEQFF	TGTGCCAGCAGTTTAACGGCGGGGGGAGGTGAGCAGTTCTTC
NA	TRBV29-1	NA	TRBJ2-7	CSVGVSVEQYF	TGCAGCGTTGGGGTCTCGGTCGAGCAGTACTTC
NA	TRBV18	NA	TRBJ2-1	CASSLVDPYSYNEQFF	TGTGCCAGCTCACTTGTGGACCCTTACTCCTACAATGAGCAGTTCTTC
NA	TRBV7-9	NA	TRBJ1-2	CASSYTGGAYGYTF	TGTGCCAGCAGCTATACGGGGGGCGCGTATGGCTACACCTTC
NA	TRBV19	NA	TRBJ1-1	CASMGTGSLEAFF	TGTGCCAGTATGGGTACAGGGTCCCTTGAAGCTTTCTTT